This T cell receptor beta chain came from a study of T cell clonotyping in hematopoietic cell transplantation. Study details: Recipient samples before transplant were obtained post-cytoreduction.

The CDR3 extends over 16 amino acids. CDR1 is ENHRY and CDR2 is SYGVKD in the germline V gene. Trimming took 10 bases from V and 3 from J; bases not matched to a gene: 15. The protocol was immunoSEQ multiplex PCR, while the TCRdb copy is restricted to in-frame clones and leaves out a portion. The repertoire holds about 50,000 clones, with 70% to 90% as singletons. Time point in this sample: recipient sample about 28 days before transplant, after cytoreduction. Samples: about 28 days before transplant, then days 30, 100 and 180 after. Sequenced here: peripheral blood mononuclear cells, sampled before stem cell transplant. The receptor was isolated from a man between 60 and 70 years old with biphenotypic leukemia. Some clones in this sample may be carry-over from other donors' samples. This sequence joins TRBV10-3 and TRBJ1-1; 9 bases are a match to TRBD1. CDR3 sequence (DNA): TGTGCCAGCAAGCGACGGACAGGGGAAGTCGACACTGAAGCTTTCTTT. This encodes CASKRRTGEVDTEAFF.